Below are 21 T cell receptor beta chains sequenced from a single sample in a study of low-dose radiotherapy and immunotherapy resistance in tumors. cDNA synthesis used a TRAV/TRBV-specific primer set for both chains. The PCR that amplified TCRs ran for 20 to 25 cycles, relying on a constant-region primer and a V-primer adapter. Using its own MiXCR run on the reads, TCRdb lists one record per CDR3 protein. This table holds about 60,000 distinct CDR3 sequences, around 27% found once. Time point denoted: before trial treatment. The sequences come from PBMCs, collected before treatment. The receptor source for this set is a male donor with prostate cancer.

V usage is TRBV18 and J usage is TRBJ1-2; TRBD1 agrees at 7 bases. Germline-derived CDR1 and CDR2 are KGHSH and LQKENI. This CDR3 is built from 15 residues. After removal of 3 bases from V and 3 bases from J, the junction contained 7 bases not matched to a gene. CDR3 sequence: CASSPNWGTDYGYTF. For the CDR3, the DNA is TGTGCCAGCTCACCCAATTGGGGGACAGACTATGGCTACACCTTC. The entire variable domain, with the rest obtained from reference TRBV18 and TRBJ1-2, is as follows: NAGVMQNPRHLVRRRGQEARLRCSPMKGHSHVYWYRQLPEEGLKFMVYLQKENIIDESGMPKERFSAEFPKEGPSILRIQQVVRGDSAAYFCASSPNWGTDYGYTFGSGTRLTVV.

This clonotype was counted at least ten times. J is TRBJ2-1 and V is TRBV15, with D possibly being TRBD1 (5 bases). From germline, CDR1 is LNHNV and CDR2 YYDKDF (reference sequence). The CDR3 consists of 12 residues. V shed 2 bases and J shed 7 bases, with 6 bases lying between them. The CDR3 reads CATSRKGNEQFF. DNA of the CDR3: TGTGCCACCAGCAGAAAGGGGAATGAGCAGTTCTTC.

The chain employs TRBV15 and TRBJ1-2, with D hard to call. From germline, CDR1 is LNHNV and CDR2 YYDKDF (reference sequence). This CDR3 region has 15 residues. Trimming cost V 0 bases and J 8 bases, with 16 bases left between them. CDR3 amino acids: CATSRDRGIYVGYTF. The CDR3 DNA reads TGTGCCACCAGCAGAGATCGGGGAATCTATGTGGGCTACACCTTC. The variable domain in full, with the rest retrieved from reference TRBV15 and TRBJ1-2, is DAMVIQNPRYQVTQFGKPVTLSCSQTLNHNVMYWYQQKSSQAPKLLFHYYDKDFNNEADTPDNFQSRRPNTSFCFLDIRSPGLGDTAMYLCATSRDRGIYVGYTFGSGTRLTVV.

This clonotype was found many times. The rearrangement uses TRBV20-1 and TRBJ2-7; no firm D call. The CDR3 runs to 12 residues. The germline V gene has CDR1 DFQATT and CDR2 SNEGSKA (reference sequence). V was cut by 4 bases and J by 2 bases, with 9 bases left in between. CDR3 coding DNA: TGCAGTGCTAAAGGAATAGCCTACGAGCAGTACTTC. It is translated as CSAKGIAYEQYF.

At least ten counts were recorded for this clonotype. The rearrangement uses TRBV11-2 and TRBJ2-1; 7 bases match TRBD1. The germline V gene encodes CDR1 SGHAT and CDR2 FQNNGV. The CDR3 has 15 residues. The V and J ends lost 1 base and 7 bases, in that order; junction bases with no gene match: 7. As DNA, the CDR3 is TGTGCCAGCAGCTTAGTTTTTGGGGGACAGAATGAGCAGTTCTTC. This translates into CASSLVFGGQNEQFF.

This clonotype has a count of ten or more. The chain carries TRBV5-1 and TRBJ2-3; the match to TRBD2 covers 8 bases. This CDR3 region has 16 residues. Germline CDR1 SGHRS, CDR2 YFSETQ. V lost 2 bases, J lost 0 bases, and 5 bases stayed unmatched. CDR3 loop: CASSFGLAASTDTQYF. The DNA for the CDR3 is TGCGCCAGCAGCTTCGGACTAGCAGCTAGCACAGATACGCAGTATTTT.

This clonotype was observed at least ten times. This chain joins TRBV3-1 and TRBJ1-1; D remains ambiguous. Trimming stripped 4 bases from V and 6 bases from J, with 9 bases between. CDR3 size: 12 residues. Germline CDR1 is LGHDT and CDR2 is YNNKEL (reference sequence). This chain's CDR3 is CASSPLGAEAFF. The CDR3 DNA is TGTGCCAGCAGCCCCCTCGGTGCTGAAGCTTTCTTT. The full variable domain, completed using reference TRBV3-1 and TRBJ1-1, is DTAVSQTPKYLVTQMGNDKSIKCEQNLGHDTMYWYKQDSKKFLKIMFSYNNKELIINETVPNRFSPKSPDKAHLNLHINSLELGDSAVYFCASSPLGAEAFFGQGTRLTVV.

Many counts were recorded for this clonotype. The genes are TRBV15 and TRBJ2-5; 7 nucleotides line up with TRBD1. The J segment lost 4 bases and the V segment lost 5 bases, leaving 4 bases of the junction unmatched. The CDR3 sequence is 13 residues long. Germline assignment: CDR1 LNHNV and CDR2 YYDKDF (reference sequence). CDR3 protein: CATSGYRGETQYF. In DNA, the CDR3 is TGTGCCACCAGCGGTTACAGGGGAGAGACCCAGTACTTC.

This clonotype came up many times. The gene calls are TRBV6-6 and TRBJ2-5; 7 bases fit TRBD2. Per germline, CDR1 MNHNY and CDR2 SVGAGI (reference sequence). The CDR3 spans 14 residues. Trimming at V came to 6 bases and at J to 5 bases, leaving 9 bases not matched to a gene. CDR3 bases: TGTGCCAGCAGAGCTAGCGGAGGGGAGGAGACCCAGTACTTC. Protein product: CASRASGGEETQYF.

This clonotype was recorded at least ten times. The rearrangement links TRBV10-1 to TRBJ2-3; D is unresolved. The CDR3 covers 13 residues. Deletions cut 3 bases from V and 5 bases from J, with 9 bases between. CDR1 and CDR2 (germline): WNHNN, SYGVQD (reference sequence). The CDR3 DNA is TGCGCCAGCAGTGAAACTTTCAGAGATACGCAGTATTTT. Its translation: CASSETFRDTQYF.

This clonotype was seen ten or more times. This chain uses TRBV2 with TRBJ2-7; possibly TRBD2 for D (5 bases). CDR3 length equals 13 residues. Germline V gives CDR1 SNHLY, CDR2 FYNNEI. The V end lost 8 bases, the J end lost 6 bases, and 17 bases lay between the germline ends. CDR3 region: CASRREEASEQYF. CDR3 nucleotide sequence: TGTGCCAGCCGTCGAGAGGAGGCGAGCGAGCAGTACTTC.

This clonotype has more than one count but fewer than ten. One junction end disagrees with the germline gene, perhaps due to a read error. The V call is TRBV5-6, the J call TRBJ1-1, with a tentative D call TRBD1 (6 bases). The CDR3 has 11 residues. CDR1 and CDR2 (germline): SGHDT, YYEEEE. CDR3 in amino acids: CASSEPGHLYF. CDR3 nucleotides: TGTGCCAGCAGCGAACCGGGACACCTATACTTT.

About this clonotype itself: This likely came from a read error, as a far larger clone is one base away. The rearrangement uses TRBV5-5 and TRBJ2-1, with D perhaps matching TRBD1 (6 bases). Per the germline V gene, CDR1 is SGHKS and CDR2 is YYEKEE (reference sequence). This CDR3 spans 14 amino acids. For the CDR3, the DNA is TGTGCCAGCAGTCAGGACAGATCCTACAATGAGCTGTTCTTC. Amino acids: CASSQDRSYNELFF.

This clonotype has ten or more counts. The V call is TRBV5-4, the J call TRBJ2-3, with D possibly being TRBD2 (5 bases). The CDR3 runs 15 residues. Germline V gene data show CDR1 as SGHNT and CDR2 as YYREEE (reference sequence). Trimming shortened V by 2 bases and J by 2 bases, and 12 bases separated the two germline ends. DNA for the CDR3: TGTGCCAGCAGCTTAGGGCGGGCGGACACAGATACGCAGTATTTT. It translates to CASSLGRADTDTQYF.

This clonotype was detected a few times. The CDR3 region is CASSSSGYGYTF. CDR3 coding DNA: TGTGCCAGCAGTTCCTCAGGTTATGGCTACACCTTC. This chain links TRBV12-3 or TRBV12-4 with TRBJ1-2; D is uncertain. The V end lost 4 bases, the J end lost 5 bases, and 8 bases lay between the germline ends. The CDR3 consists of 12 residues.

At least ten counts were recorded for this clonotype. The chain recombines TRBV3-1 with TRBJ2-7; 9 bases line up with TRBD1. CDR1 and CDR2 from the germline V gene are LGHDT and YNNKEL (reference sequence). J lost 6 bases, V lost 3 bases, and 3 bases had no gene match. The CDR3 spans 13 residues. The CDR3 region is CASSHNRGREQYF. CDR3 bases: TGTGCCAGCAGCCACAACAGGGGGCGCGAGCAGTACTTC.

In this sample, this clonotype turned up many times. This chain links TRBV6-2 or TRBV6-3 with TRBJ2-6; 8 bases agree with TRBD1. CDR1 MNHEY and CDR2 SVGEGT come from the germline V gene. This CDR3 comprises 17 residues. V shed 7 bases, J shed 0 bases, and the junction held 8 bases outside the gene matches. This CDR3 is CASIRRTGSSGANVLTF. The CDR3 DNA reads TGTGCCAGCATCCGAAGGACAGGGAGCTCTGGGGCCAACGTCCTGACTTTC.

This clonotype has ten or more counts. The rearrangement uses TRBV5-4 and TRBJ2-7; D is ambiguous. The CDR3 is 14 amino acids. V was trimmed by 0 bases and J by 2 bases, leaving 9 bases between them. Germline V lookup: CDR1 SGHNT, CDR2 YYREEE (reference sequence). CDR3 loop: CASSLVGQPYEQYF. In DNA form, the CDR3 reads TGTGCCAGCAGCTTGGTGGGCCAGCCCTACGAGCAGTACTTC. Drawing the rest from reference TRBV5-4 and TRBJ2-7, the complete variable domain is ETGVTQSPTHLIKTRGQQVTLRCSSQSGHNTVSWYQQALGQGPQFIFQYYREEENGRGNFPPRFSGLQFPNYSSELNVNALELDDSALYLCASSLVGQPYEQYFGPGTRLTVT.

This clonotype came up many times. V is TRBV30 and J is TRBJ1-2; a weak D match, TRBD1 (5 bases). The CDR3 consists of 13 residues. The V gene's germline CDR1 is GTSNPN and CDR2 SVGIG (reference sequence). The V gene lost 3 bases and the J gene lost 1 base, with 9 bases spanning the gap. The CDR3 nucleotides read TGTGCCTGGAGACGGAGGGGTAACTATGGCTACACCTTC. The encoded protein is CAWRRRGNYGYTF.

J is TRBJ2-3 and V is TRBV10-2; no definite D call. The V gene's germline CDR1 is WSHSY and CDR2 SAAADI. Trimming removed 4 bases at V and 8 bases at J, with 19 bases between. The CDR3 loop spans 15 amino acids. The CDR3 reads CASSGKGVPPGTQYF. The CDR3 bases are TGCGCCAGCAGTGGAAAAGGAGTCCCACCGGGTACGCAGTATTTT.

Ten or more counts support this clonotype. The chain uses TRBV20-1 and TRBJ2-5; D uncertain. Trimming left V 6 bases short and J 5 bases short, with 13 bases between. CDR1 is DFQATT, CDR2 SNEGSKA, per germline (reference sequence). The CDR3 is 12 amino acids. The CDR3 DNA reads TGCAGTGCCCCCCTGGTCCGGGAGACCCAGTACTTC. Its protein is CSAPLVRETQYF.